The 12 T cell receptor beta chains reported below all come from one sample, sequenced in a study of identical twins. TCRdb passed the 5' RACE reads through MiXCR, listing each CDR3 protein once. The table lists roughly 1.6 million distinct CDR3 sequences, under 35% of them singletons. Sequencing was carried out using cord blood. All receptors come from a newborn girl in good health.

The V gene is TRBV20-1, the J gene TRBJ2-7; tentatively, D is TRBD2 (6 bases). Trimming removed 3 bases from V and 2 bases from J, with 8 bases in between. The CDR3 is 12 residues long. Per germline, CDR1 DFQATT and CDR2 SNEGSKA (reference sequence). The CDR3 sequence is CSASWGAYEQYF. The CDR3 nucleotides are TGCAGTGCTAGTTGGGGGGCCTACGAGCAGTACTTC.

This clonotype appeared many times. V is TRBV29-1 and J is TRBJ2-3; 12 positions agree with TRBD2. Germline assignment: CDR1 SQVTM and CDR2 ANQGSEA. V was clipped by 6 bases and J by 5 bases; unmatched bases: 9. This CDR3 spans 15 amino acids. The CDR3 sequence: CSVSQLAGGRDTQYF. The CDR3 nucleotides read TGCAGCGTGTCCCAACTAGCGGGAGGTAGAGATACGCAGTATTTT.

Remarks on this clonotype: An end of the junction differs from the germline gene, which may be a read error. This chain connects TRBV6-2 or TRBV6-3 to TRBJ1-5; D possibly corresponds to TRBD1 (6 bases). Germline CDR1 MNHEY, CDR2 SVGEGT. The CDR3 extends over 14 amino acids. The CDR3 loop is CASSYGGGNQPRHF. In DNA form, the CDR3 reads TGTGCCAGCAGTTATGGGGGGGGCAATCAGCCCCGGCATTTT.

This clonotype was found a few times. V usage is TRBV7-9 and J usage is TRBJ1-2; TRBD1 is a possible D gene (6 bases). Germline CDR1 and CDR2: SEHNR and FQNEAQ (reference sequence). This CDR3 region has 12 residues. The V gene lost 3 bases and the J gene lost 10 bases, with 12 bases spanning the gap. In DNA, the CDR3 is TGTGCCAGCAGCTTTGTCAGGGGCTACTACACCTTC. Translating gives CASSFVRGYYTF.

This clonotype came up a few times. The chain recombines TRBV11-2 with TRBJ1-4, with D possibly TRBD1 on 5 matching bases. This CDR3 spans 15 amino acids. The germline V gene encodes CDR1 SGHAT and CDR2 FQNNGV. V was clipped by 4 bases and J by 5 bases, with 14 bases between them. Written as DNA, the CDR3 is TGTGCCAGCAGCTCGGGACCTGGGGTGAATGAAAAACTGTTTTTT. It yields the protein CASSSGPGVNEKLFF.

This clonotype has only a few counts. This chain's CDR3 is CASSYSRDSWGTQYF. The CDR3 region has the DNA TGTGCCAGCAGTTACTCCCGGGACAGTTGGGGGACCCAGTACTTC. The chain joins TRBV6-5 to TRBJ2-5, with 7 bases identical to TRBD1. J gave up 7 bases and V 0 bases, and 8 bases lay outside the gene matches. Germline values: CDR1 MNHEY, CDR2 SVGAGI. There are 15 residues in the CDR3.

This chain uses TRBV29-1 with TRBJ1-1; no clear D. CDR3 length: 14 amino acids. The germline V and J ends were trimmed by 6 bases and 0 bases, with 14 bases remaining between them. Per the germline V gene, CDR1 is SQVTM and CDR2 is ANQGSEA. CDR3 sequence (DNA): TGCAGCGTGAACCCAGCCCCAATGAACACTGAAGCTTTCTTT. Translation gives CSVNPAPMNTEAFF.

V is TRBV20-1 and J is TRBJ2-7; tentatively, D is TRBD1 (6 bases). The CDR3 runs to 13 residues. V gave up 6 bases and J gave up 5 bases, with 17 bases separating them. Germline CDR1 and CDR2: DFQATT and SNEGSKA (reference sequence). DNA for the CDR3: TGCAGTGCCCTCCACCAGGGGTTTAACGAGCAGTACTTC. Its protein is CSALHQGFNEQYF.

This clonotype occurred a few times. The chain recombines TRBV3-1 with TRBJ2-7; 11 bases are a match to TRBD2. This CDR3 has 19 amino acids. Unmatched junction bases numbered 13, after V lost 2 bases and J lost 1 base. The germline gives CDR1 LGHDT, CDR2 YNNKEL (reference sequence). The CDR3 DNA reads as TGTGCCAGCAGCCAAAGAGGAGGGACTAGCGGCACCCGATCCTACGAGCAGTACTTC. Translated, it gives CASSQRGGTSGTRSYEQYF.

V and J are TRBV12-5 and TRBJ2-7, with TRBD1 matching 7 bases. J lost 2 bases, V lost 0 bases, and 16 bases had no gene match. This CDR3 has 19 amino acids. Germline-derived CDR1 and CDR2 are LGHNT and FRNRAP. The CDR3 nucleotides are TGTGCTAGTGGTTTGGTACAGCGTCGTTTGCCTCAGGGGGCCTACGAGCAGTACTTC. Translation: CASGLVQRRLPQGAYEQYF.

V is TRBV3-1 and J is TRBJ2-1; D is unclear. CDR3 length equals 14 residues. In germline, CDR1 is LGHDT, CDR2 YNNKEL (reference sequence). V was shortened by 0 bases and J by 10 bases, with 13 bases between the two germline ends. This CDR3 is CASSQEFPLGEQFF. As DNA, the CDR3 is TGTGCCAGCAGCCAAGAATTCCCCTTAGGGGAGCAGTTCTTC.

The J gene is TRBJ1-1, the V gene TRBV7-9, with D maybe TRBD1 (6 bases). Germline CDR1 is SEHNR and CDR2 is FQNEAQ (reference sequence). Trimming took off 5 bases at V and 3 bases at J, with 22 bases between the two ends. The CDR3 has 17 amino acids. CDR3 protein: CASSPRSRGLGDTEAFF. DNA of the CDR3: TGTGCCAGCAGCCCTCGCAGCAGGGGCTTGGGGGACACTGAAGCTTTCTTT.